This entry is about one TCR beta chain. The source of the sample is a study of blood T cell repertoires in COVID-19. The wider study: The study drew acute and convalescent COVID-19 samples from the United States, Italy and Spain. T cells, B-cell-depleted T cells, or PBMCs supplied cDNA or gDNA.

The germline V gene encodes CDR1 SGHDN and CDR2 FVKESK. The CDR3 has 14 amino acids. Trimming stripped 1 base from V and 5 bases from J, with 9 bases between. Study processing details: Estimates of nucleated cell counts were drawn from the amplification of reference gene primers. Data came from immunoSEQ multiplex PCR; TCRdb stores just in-frame clones and leaves some out. V, J and clone size are taken as reported in that table, and D and trimming were inferred from the DNA itself. The sample contains fewer than 75,000 clones, approximately 86% of which appear only once. V gene TRBV14 combines with J gene TRBJ1-3; possibly TRBD1 for D (6 bases). This sequence originates from a man between 45 and 60 years old with active COVID-19. The sequencing sample was made of peripheral blood. DNA of the CDR3: TGTGCCAGCAGCCAAGGGACAGCTCGAAACACCATATATTTT. Its protein is CASSQGTARNTIYF. Filled out from reference TRBV14 and TRBJ1-3, the complete variable domain reads EAGVTQFPSHSVIEKGQTVTLRCDPISGHDNLYWYRRVMGKEIKFLLHFVKESKQDESGMPNNRFLAERTGGTYSTLKVQPAELEDSGVYFCASSQGTARNTIYFGEGSWLTVV.